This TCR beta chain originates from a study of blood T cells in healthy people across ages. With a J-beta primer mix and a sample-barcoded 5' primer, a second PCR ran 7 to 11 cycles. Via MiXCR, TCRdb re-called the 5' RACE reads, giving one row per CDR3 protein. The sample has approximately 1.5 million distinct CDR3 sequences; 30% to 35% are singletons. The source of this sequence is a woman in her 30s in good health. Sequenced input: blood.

The CDR3 DNA sequence: TGTGCCAGCAGTACAGGGTTGGCCAAAAACATTCAGTACTTC. Translated, it gives CASSTGLAKNIQYF. The chain links TRBV28 to TRBJ2-4, with D possibly being TRBD1 (6 bases). In germline, CDR1 is MDHEN, CDR2 SYDVKM. This CDR3 is built from 14 residues. Trimming shortened V by 5 bases and J by 1 base, and 9 bases separated the two germline ends. Variable domain in full (rest from reference TRBV28 and TRBJ2-4): DVKVTQSSRYLVKRTGEKVFLECVQDMDHENMFWYRQDPGLGLRLIYFSYDVKMKEKGDIPEGYSVSREKKERFSLILESASTNQTSMYLCASSTGLAKNIQYFGAGTRLSVL.